These T cell receptor beta chains were read from a single sample in a study of identical twins. A single record per CDR3 protein comes from TCRdb applying MiXCR to the 5' RACE reads. This sample has 1,800,000 or so distinct CDR3 sequences, with under 35% found just once. Sequencing was done on a sample of cord blood. All receptors come from a newborn girl in good health. The CDR3 runs from the conserved cysteine through the conserved F or W. Each record gives: J gene, D gene, clone size, V gene, CDR3 protein, CDR3 DNA. D genes are given only for firm matches. Size is stated for part of the rows, as once, few or many counts, or as a class when the clone is expanded.

j_gene: TRBJ1-2
d_gene: -
abundance: -
v_gene: TRBV6-6
CDR3aa: CASSYWTDERSYTF
CDR3nt: TGTGCCAGCAGTTACTGGACAGACGAGAGGAGCTACACCTTC

j_gene: TRBJ2-1
d_gene: TRBD2
abundance: -
v_gene: TRBV20-1
CDR3aa: CSARVGTSGSWNEQFF
CDR3nt: TGCAGTGCTAGAGTCGGGACTAGCGGGAGTTGGAATGAGCAGTTCTTC

j_gene: TRBJ1-2
d_gene: -
abundance: -
v_gene: TRBV7-9
CDR3aa: CASSLGFPNYGYTF
CDR3nt: TGTGCCAGCAGCTTAGGCTTTCCTAACTATGGCTACACCTTC

j_gene: TRBJ1-3
d_gene: -
abundance: -
v_gene: TRBV12-3/TRBV12-4
CDR3aa: CASRRASSGNTIYF
CDR3nt: TGTGCCAGCAGACGGGCGAGCTCTGGAAACACCATATATTTT

j_gene: TRBJ2-2
d_gene: -
abundance: -
v_gene: TRBV4-2
CDR3aa: CASSIGAGQSGELFF
CDR3nt: TGTGCCAGCAGCATAGGAGCGGGACAGTCCGGGGAGCTGTTTTTT

j_gene: TRBJ2-1
d_gene: TRBD2
abundance: few
v_gene: TRBV7-9
CDR3aa: CASSHVAHSGLYSYNEQFF
CDR3nt: TGTGCCAGCAGCCACGTAGCCCATAGCGGGCTATATTCCTACAATGAGCAGTTCTTC

j_gene: TRBJ2-5
d_gene: TRBD1
abundance: -
v_gene: TRBV10-2
CDR3aa: CASKTGGLYQETQYF
CDR3nt: TGCGCCAGCAAGACAGGGGGTTTGTACCAAGAGACCCAGTACTTC

j_gene: TRBJ2-7
d_gene: TRBD2
abundance: -
v_gene: TRBV7-9
CDR3aa: CASSLGSSGRHEQYF
CDR3nt: TGTGCCAGCAGCTTAGGGTCTAGCGGGAGACACGAGCAGTACTTC

j_gene: TRBJ2-7
d_gene: TRBD2
abundance: -
v_gene: TRBV29-1
CDR3aa: CSVNGLAGAGIYNEQYF
CDR3nt: TGCAGCGTTAATGGTCTAGCGGGAGCGGGCATCTACAATGAGCAGTACTTC

j_gene: TRBJ2-1
d_gene: -
abundance: -
v_gene: TRBV20-1
CDR3aa: CSARGTVFYHQEQFF
CDR3nt: TGCAGTGCTAGAGGAACCGTCTTTTACCACCAAGAGCAGTTCTTC

j_gene: TRBJ2-7
d_gene: TRBD1
abundance: -
v_gene: TRBV25-1
CDR3aa: CASSELGTAYEQYF
CDR3nt: TGTGCCAGCAGTGAATTGGGGACAGCCTACGAGCAGTACTTC

j_gene: TRBJ2-1
d_gene: TRBD2
abundance: -
v_gene: TRBV7-8
CDR3aa: CASSLLASGDNEQFF
CDR3nt: TGTGCCAGCAGCTTACTGGCTAGCGGGGACAATGAGCAGTTCTTC

j_gene: TRBJ2-5
d_gene: -
abundance: few
v_gene: TRBV7-2
CDR3aa: CAISVFEAQYF
CDR3nt: TGTGCCATCAGCGTCTTTGAGGCCCAGTACTTC

j_gene: TRBJ2-7
d_gene: TRBD1
abundance: few
v_gene: TRBV16
CDR3aa: CASSQSPRGLYEQYF
CDR3nt: TGTGCCAGCAGCCAATCGCCCAGGGGGCTGTACGAGCAGTACTTC

j_gene: TRBJ2-7
d_gene: TRBD2
abundance: few
v_gene: TRBV4-1
CDR3aa: CASSQPAGSSYNEQYF
CDR3nt: TGCGCCAGCAGCCAGCCAGCGGGAAGCTCCTACAATGAGCAGTACTTC

j_gene: TRBJ2-3
d_gene: -
abundance: -
v_gene: TRBV15
CDR3aa: CATSRDLVENTQYF
CDR3nt: TGTGCCACCAGCAGAGATTTGGTCGAGAATACGCAGTATTTT

j_gene: TRBJ2-1
d_gene: TRBD2
abundance: -
v_gene: TRBV4-1
CDR3aa: CASSQGWGGGRQFF
CDR3nt: TGCGCCAGCAGCCAAGGGTGGGGGGGAGGACGGCAGTTCTTC

j_gene: TRBJ2-1
d_gene: TRBD2
abundance: few
v_gene: TRBV20-1
CDR3aa: CSATSGRPEQFF
CDR3nt: TGCAGTGCTACTAGCGGGAGGCCTGAGCAGTTCTTC

j_gene: TRBJ2-3
d_gene: -
abundance: -
v_gene: TRBV21-1
CDR3aa: CASSKEIDLAGGGDTQYF
CDR3nt: TGTGCCAGCAGCAAAGAGATAGATCTAGCGGGGGGTGGAGATACGCAGTATTTT

j_gene: TRBJ2-3
d_gene: TRBD2
abundance: -
v_gene: TRBV5-1
CDR3aa: CASSFRSGRGSDTQYF
CDR3nt: TGCGCCAGCAGCTTTCGTAGCGGGAGGGGGTCAGATACGCAGTATTTT

j_gene: TRBJ2-2
d_gene: -
abundance: -
v_gene: TRBV12-3/TRBV12-4
CDR3aa: CASSLNLWTGDTGELFF
CDR3nt: TGTGCCAGCAGTTTAAATCTGTGGACGGGGGACACCGGGGAGCTGTTTTTT

j_gene: TRBJ2-1
d_gene: -
abundance: many
v_gene: TRBV29-1
CDR3aa: CSVPGEVYNEQFF
CDR3nt: TGCAGCGTTCCGGGAGAGGTCTACAATGAGCAGTTCTTC

j_gene: TRBJ2-1
d_gene: -
abundance: -
v_gene: TRBV7-7
CDR3aa: CASSLDASHEQFF
CDR3nt: TGTGCCAGCAGCTTAGATGCTAGCCATGAGCAGTTCTTC

j_gene: TRBJ2-3
d_gene: -
abundance: few
v_gene: TRBV20-1
CDR3aa: CSARDVGGTDTQYF
CDR3nt: TGCAGTGCTAGAGATGTCGGGGGCACAGATACGCAGTATTTT

j_gene: TRBJ2-3
d_gene: TRBD2
abundance: -
v_gene: TRBV11-2
CDR3aa: CASSLDQTSGGSDTQYF
CDR3nt: TGTGCCAGCAGCTTAGATCAGACTAGCGGGGGGTCAGATACGCAGTATTTT

j_gene: TRBJ2-3
d_gene: TRBD2
abundance: -
v_gene: TRBV20-1
CDR3aa: CSARDGRGVTDTQYF
CDR3nt: TGCAGTGCTAGAGATGGGCGGGGGGTCACAGATACGCAGTATTTT

j_gene: TRBJ1-5
d_gene: -
abundance: -
v_gene: TRBV20-1
CDR3aa: CSAAPKGGWGQPQHF
CDR3nt: TGCAGTGCTGCCCCGAAGGGAGGATGGGGTCAGCCCCAGCATTTT

j_gene: TRBJ2-7
d_gene: TRBD2
abundance: -
v_gene: TRBV27
CDR3aa: CASSPFPRGALYEQYF
CDR3nt: TGTGCCAGCAGTCCGTTTCCGCGGGGGGCTCTATACGAGCAGTACTTC

j_gene: TRBJ2-1
d_gene: TRBD2
abundance: -
v_gene: TRBV25-1
CDR3aa: CASSPSGNHREQFF
CDR3nt: TGTGCCAGCAGTCCTAGCGGGAACCACCGGGAGCAGTTCTTC

j_gene: TRBJ2-5
d_gene: TRBD2
abundance: few
v_gene: TRBV12-3/TRBV12-4
CDR3aa: CASSFSGGSQETQYF
CDR3nt: TGTGCCAGCAGTTTTAGCGGGGGCTCCCAAGAGACCCAGTACTTC

j_gene: TRBJ2-1
d_gene: TRBD2
abundance: -
v_gene: TRBV24-1
CDR3aa: CATSDLRREGHSSYSEQFF
CDR3nt: TGTGCCACCAGTGATTTGAGGCGGGAGGGCCACAGCTCCTACAGTGAGCAGTTCTTC

j_gene: TRBJ2-3
d_gene: TRBD2
abundance: -
v_gene: TRBV12-3/TRBV12-4
CDR3aa: CASTLLAVSTDTQYF
CDR3nt: TGTGCCAGCACCCTACTAGCGGTTAGCACAGATACGCAGTATTTT

j_gene: TRBJ2-3
d_gene: TRBD2
abundance: few
v_gene: TRBV6-5
CDR3aa: CASSYGPKRDASTDTQYF
CDR3nt: TGTGCCAGCAGTTACGGTCCTAAGCGGGATGCTAGCACAGATACGCAGTATTTT

j_gene: TRBJ1-4
d_gene: -
abundance: -
v_gene: TRBV7-2
CDR3aa: CASSVRWGATNEKLFF
CDR3nt: TGTGCCAGCAGCGTTAGATGGGGGGCTACTAATGAAAAACTGTTTTTT

j_gene: TRBJ2-7
d_gene: TRBD2
abundance: few
v_gene: TRBV29-1
CDR3aa: CSVTSGTSGSYEQYF
CDR3nt: TGCAGCGTTACCTCCGGGACTAGCGGCTCCTACGAGCAGTACTTC

j_gene: TRBJ2-3
d_gene: -
abundance: -
v_gene: TRBV28
CDR3aa: CASSLVYEDTQYF
CDR3nt: TGTGCCAGCAGCCTCGTGTACGAGGATACGCAGTATTTT

j_gene: TRBJ2-7
d_gene: TRBD1
abundance: few
v_gene: TRBV12-3/TRBV12-4
CDR3aa: CASSWDRGSYNEQYF
CDR3nt: TGTGCCAGCAGTTGGGACAGGGGCTCCTACAATGAGCAGTACTTC

j_gene: TRBJ1-2
d_gene: -
abundance: many
v_gene: TRBV29-1
CDR3aa: CSVEGRSNGYTF
CDR3nt: TGCAGCGTTGAAGGTCGCAGCAATGGCTACACCTTC

j_gene: TRBJ2-7
d_gene: TRBD2
abundance: -
v_gene: TRBV25-1
CDR3aa: CASGGLAHYEQYF
CDR3nt: TGTGCCAGCGGGGGACTAGCCCACTACGAGCAGTACTTC

j_gene: TRBJ1-2
d_gene: -
abundance: -
v_gene: TRBV6-2/TRBV6-3
CDR3aa: CASTADRVHGYTF
CDR3nt: TGTGCCAGCACCGCGGACCGTGTTCATGGCTACACCTTC

j_gene: TRBJ2-3
d_gene: TRBD2
abundance: -
v_gene: TRBV24-1
CDR3aa: CATSDRSSGVGDTQYF
CDR3nt: TGTGCCACCAGTGATCGGAGTAGCGGGGTGGGAGATACGCAGTATTTT

j_gene: TRBJ2-1
d_gene: TRBD2
abundance: -
v_gene: TRBV5-1
CDR3aa: CASSYSGGAQNEQFF
CDR3nt: TGCGCCAGCAGCTATAGCGGGGGGGCTCAGAATGAGCAGTTCTTC

j_gene: TRBJ2-1
d_gene: -
abundance: -
v_gene: TRBV2
CDR3aa: CASTPLGGEQFF
CDR3nt: TGTGCCAGCACGCCTCTGGGCGGGGAGCAGTTCTTC

j_gene: TRBJ2-1
d_gene: TRBD2
abundance: few
v_gene: TRBV20-1
CDR3aa: CSAGLADEQFF
CDR3nt: TGCAGTGCTGGACTAGCCGATGAGCAGTTCTTC

j_gene: TRBJ2-1
d_gene: -
abundance: -
v_gene: TRBV6-1
CDR3aa: CAGGRQGSDEQFF
CDR3nt: TGTGCCGGGGGGAGACAGGGTTCGGATGAGCAGTTCTTC

j_gene: TRBJ1-1
d_gene: TRBD1
abundance: few
v_gene: TRBV27
CDR3aa: CASSLNRGYTEAFF
CDR3nt: TGTGCCAGCAGTTTAAACAGGGGCTACACTGAAGCTTTCTTT

j_gene: TRBJ2-3
d_gene: -
abundance: -
v_gene: TRBV15
CDR3aa: CATSERLTLDTQYF
CDR3nt: TGTGCCACCAGCGAACGCCTGACGCTAGATACGCAGTATTTT

j_gene: TRBJ2-5
d_gene: -
abundance: few
v_gene: TRBV27
CDR3aa: CASKPLGPTETQYF
CDR3nt: TGTGCCAGCAAGCCGTTGGGCCCGACAGAGACCCAGTACTTC

j_gene: TRBJ2-5
d_gene: TRBD2
abundance: few
v_gene: TRBV6-1
CDR3aa: CASSEAGGLQETQYF
CDR3nt: TGTGCCAGCAGTGAAGCGGGAGGGCTCCAAGAGACCCAGTACTTC